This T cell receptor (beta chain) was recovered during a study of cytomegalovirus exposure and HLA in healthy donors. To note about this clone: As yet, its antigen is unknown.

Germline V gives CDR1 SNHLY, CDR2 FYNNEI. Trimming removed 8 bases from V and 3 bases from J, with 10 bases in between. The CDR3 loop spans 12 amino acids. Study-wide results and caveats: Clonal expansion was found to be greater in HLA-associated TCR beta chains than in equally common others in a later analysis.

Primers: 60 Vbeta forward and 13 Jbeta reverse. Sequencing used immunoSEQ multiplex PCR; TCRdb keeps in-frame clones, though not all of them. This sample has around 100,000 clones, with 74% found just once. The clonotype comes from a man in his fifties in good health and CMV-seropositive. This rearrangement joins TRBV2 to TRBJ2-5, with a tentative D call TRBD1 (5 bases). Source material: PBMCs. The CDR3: CASGQVEETQYF. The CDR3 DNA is TGTGCCAGCGGACAAGTAGAAGAGACCCAGTACTTC.